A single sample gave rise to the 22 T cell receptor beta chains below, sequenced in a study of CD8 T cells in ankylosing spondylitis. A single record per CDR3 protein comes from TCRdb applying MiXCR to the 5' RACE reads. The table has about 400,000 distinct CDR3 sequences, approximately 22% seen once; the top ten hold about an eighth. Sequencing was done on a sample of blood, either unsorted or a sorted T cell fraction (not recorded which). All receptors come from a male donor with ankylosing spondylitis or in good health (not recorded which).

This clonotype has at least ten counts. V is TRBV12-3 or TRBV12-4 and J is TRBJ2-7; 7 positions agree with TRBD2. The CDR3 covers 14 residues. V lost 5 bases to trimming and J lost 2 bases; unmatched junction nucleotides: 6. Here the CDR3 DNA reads TGTGCCAGCAGTCCTCCCGGGGGGACCTACGAGCAGTACTTC. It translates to CASSPPGGTYEQYF.

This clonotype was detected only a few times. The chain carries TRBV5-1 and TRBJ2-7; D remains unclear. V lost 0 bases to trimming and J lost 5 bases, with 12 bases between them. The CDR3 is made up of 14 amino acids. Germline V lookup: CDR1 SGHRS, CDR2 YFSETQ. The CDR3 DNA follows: TGCGCCAGCAGCTTGGATCCGGGTTCCAACGAGCAGTACTTC. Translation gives CASSLDPGSNEQYF.

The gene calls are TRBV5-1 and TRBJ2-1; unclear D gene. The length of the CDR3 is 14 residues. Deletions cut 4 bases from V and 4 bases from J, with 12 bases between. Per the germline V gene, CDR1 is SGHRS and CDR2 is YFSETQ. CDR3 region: CASSPGGEYNEQFF. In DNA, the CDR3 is TGCGCCAGCAGCCCGGGTGGTGAATACAATGAGCAGTTCTTC.

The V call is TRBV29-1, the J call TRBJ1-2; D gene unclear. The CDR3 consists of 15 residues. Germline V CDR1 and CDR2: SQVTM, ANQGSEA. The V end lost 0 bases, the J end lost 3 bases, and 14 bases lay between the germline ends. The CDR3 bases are TGCAGCGTTGAAGATCCGGAGAGTCGAGACTATGGCTACACCTTC. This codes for CSVEDPESRDYGYTF.

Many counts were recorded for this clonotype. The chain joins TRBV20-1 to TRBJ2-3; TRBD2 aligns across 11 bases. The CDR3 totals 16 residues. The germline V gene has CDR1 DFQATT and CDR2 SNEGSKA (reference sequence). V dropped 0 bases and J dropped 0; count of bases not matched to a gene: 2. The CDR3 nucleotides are TGCAGTGCTAGAGACCTAGCGGGGGGTAGCACAGATACGCAGTATTTT. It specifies CSARDLAGGSTDTQYF.

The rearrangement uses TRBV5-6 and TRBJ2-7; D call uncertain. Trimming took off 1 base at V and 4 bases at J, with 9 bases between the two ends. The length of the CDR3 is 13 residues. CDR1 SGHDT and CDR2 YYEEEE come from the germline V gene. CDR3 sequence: CASSLLAGYEQYF. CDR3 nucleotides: TGTGCCAGCAGCTTGTTAGCCGGGTACGAGCAGTACTTC. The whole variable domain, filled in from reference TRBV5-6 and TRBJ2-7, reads DAGVTQSPTHLIKTRGQQVTLRCSPKSGHDTVSWYQQALGQGPQFIFQYYEEEERQRGNFPDRFSGHQFPNYSSELNVNALLLGDSALYLCASSLLAGYEQYFGPGTRLTVT.

CDR3 nucleotide sequence: TGTGCCAGCAGCCACTACAGGGAAGGCGAGCAGTACTTC. Translation gives CASSHYREGEQYF. This chain connects TRBV3-1 to TRBJ2-7, with a tentative D call TRBD1 (6 bases). Trimming pared 3 bases from V and 6 bases from J, leaving 12 bases between. Germline V gene sequence: CDR1 LGHDT, CDR2 YNNKEL (reference sequence). CDR3 size: 13 residues.

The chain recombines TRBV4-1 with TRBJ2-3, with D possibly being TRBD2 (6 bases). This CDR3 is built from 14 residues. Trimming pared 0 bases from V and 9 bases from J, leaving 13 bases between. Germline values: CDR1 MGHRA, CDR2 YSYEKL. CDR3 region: CASSQDTGRGTQYF. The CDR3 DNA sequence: TGCGCCAGCAGCCAAGATACAGGCCGGGGGACGCAGTATTTT.

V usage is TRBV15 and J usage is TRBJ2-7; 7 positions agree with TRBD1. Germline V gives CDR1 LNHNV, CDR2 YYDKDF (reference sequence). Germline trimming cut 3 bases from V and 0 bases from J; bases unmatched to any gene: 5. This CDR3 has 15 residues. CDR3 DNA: TGTGCCACCAGCAGGTCGGGACAGTACTCCTACGAGCAGTACTTC. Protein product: CATSRSGQYSYEQYF.

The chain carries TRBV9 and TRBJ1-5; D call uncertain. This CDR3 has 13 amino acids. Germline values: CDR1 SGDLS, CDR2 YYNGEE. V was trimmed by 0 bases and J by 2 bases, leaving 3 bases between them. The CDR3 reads CASSVGRNQPQHF. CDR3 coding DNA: TGTGCCAGCAGCGTAGGGCGCAATCAGCCCCAGCATTTT. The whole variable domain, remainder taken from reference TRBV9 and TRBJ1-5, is DSGVTQTPKHLITATGQRVTLRCSPRSGDLSVYWYQQSLDQGLQFLIQYYNGEERAKGNILERFSAQQFPDLHSELNLSSLELGDSALYFCASSVGRNQPQHFGDGTRLSIL.

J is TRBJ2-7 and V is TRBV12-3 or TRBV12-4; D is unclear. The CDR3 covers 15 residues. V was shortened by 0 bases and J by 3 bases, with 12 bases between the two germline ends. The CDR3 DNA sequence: TGTGCCAGCAGTTTAGCGCAGGACGGGTTCTACGAGCAGTACTTC. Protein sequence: CASSLAQDGFYEQYF.

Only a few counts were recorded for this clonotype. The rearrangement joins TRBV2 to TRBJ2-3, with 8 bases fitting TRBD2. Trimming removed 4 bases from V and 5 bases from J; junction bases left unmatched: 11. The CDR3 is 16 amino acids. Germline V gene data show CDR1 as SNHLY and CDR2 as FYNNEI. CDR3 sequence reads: CASSGRRGGRGDTQYF. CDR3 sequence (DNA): TGTGCCAGCAGTGGACGCCGGGGGGGCCGGGGAGATACGCAGTATTTT.

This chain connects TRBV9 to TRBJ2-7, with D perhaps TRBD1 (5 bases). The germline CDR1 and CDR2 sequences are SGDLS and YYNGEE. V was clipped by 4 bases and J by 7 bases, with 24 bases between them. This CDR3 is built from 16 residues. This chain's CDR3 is CASSPEVGQGYEEQYF. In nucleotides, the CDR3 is TGTGCCAGCAGCCCCGAGGTAGGTCAGGGATACGAGGAGCAGTACTTC.

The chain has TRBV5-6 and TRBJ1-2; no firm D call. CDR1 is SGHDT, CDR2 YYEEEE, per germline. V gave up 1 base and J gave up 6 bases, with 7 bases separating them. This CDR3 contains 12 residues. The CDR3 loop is CASSLRENGYTF. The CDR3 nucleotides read TGTGCCAGCAGCTTGAGGGAAAATGGCTACACCTTC.

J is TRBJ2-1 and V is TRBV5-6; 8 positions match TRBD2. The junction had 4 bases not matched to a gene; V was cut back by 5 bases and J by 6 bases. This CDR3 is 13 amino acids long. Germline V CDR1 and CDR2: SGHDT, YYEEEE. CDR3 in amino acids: CASRSGGVNEQFF. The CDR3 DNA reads TGTGCCAGCAGGAGCGGGGGAGTCAATGAGCAGTTCTTC.

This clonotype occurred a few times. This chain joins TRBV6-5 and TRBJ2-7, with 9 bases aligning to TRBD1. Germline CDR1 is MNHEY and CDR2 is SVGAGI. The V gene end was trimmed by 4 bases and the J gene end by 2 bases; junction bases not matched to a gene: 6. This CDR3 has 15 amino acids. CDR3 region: CASSLVGTGTYEQYF. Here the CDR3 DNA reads TGTGCCAGCAGTTTAGTCGGGACAGGGACCTACGAGCAGTACTTC.

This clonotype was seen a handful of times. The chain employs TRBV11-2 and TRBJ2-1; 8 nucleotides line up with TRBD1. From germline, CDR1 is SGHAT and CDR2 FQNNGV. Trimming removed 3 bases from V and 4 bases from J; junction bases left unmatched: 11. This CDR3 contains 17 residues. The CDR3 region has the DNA TGTGCCAGCAGCTTCGCCGGGACAGGTACACCTTACAATGAGCAGTTCTTC. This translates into CASSFAGTGTPYNEQFF.

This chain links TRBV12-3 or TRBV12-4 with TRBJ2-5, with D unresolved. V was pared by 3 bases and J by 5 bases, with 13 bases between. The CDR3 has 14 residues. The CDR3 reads CASSFWVGSETQYF. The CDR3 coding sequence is TGTGCCAGCAGTTTCTGGGTGGGGTCGGAGACCCAGTACTTC.

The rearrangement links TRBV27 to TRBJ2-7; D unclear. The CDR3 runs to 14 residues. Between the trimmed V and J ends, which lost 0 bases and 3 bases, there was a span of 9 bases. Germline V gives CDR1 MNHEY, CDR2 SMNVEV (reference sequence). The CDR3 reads CASSLSADYYEQYF. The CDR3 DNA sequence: TGTGCCAGCAGTTTATCGGCAGATTACTACGAGCAGTACTTC.

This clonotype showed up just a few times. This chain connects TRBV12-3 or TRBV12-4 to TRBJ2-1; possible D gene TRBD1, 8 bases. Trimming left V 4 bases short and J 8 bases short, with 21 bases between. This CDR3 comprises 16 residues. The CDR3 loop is CASSSPVTGEGDEQFF. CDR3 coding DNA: TGTGCCAGCAGTTCCCCCGTGACAGGGGAGGGGGATGAGCAGTTCTTC.

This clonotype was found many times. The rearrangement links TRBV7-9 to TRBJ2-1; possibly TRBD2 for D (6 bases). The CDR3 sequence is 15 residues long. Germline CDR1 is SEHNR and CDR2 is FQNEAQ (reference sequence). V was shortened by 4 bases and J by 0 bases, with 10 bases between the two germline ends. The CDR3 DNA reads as TGTGCCAGCAGCTCCCCCGGGGGCTCCTACAATGAGCAGTTCTTC. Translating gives CASSSPGGSYNEQFF.

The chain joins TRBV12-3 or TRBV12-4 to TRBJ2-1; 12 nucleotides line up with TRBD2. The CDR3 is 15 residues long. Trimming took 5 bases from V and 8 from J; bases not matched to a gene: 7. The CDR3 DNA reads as TGTGCCAGCAGTCCTAGCGGGGGGGCCTGGGATGAGCAGTTCTTC. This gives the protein CASSPSGGAWDEQFF.